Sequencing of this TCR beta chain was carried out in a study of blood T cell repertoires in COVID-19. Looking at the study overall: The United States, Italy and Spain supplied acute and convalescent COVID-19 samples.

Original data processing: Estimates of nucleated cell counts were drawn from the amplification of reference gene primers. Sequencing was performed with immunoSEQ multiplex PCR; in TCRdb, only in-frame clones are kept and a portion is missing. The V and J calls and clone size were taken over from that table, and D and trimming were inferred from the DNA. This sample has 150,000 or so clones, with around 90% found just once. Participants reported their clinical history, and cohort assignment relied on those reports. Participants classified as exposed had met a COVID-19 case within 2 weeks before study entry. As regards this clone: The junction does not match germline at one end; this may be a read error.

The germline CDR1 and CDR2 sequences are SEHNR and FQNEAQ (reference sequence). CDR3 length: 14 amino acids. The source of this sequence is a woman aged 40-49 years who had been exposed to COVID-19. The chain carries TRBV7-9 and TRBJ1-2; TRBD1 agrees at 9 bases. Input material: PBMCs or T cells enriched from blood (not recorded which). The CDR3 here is CASSGDRDVYRYTF. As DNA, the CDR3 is TGTGCCAGCAGCGGGGACAGGGACGTCTATCGCTACACCTTC.